These 21 T cell receptor beta chains originate from one sample sequenced in a study of blood T cell repertoires in COVID-19. Clones were sequenced by immunoSEQ multiplex PCR, and TCRdb holds only the in-frame ones, with some missing. Counted here are fewer than 250,000 clones, roughly nine tenths occurring once; the ten biggest clones make up about 1%. Sequencing was done on a sample of peripheral blood. These receptor sequences come from a young man with acute or convalescent COVID-19.

The chain links TRBV29-1 to TRBJ1-2; D gene uncertain. This CDR3 is 14 amino acids long. Trimming took 4 bases from V and 8 from J, leaving 20 bases between them. Germline assignment: CDR1 SQVTM and CDR2 ANQGSEA. In DNA, the CDR3 is TGCAGCGTTGCCCCCCGGGTAGCCCGGGGAGGCTACACCTTC. Protein sequence: CSVAPRVARGGYTF.

The chain employs TRBV19 and TRBJ1-1; the D gene is possibly TRBD1 (5 bases). V was shortened by 3 bases and J by 0 bases, with 14 bases between the two germline ends. The CDR3 length is 16 residues. Germline CDR1 is LNHDA and CDR2 is SQIVND (reference sequence). The CDR3 protein is CASSIQDRVMNTEAFF. CDR3 DNA sequence: TGTGCCAGTAGTATTCAAGACAGAGTAATGAACACTGAAGCTTTCTTT. Complete variable domain (other parts from reference TRBV19 and TRBJ1-1): DGGITQSPKYLFRKEGQNVTLSCEQNLNHDAMYWYRQDPGQGLRLIYYSQIVNDFQKGDIAEGYSVSREKKESFPLTVTSAQKNPTAFYLCASSIQDRVMNTEAFFGQGTRLTVV.

The count of this clone is one. This sequence joins TRBV18 and TRBJ1-1; TRBD1 matches 8 bases. Germline CDR1 is KGHSH and CDR2 is LQKENI. The CDR3 spans 13 residues. Trimming at V came to 8 bases and at J to 1 base, leaving 3 bases not matched to a gene. CDR3 DNA sequence: TGTGCCAGCGCGGGACAGGCGAACACTGAAGCTTTCTTT. Protein sequence: CASAGQANTEAFF.

The chain employs TRBV11-2 and TRBJ2-7; 7 bases are a match to TRBD2. Germline CDR1 reads SGHAT; CDR2 reads FQNNGV. The ends lost 0 bases at V and 1 base at J; junction bases unmatched: 0. This CDR3 region has 14 residues. The CDR3 loop reads CASSLERGSYEQYF. The CDR3 nucleotides read TGTGCCAGCAGCTTAGAGCGGGGGTCCTACGAGCAGTACTTC.

In this sample, this clone turned up once. V and J are TRBV2 and TRBJ2-5, with 7 positions matching TRBD2. Germline V gene lookup returns CDR1 SNHLY and CDR2 FYNNEI. Trimming took 1 base from V and 4 from J; bases not matched to a gene: 6. The CDR3 is 15 amino acids. The CDR3 region is CASSEGEGHGETQYF. In DNA form, the CDR3 reads TGTGCCAGCAGTGAAGGGGAGGGGCATGGAGAGACCCAGTACTTC.

This chain uses TRBV28 with TRBJ1-2; 9 bases are a match to TRBD1. The CDR3 covers 15 residues. In germline, CDR1 is MDHEN, CDR2 SYDVKM. The V and J ends lost 7 bases and 4 bases, in that order; junction bases with no gene match: 10. DNA of the CDR3: TGTGCCAGCACCATCACAGGGGGCGATAGCTATGGCTACACCTTC. It codes for CASTITGGDSYGYTF.

The genes are TRBV5-1 and TRBJ1-2; no reliable D call. V was clipped by 0 bases and J by 4 bases, with 4 bases between them. CDR3 length: 12 amino acids. In germline, CDR1 is SGHRS, CDR2 YFSETQ. CDR3: CASSLGLYGYTF. The CDR3 region has the DNA TGCGCCAGCAGCTTGGGACTCTATGGCTACACCTTC.

The chain carries TRBV19 and TRBJ1-5, with 9 bases aligning to TRBD1. Germline V gene sequence: CDR1 LNHDA, CDR2 SQIVND (reference sequence). V trimming: 5 bases; J trimming: 6 bases; junction bases outside the gene matches: 11. The CDR3 is made up of 16 amino acids. CDR3 in DNA: TGTGCCAGTAGTCTATCCCGGGACAGGGAGTTTCAGCCCCAGCATTTT. Amino acid sequence: CASSLSRDREFQPQHF.

CDR3 protein: CASTPWDRNEKLFF. The CDR3 coding sequence is TGTGCCAGTACCCCCTGGGACAGGAATGAAAAACTGTTTTTT. V and J are TRBV19 and TRBJ1-4; TRBD1 matches 8 bases. J lost 5 bases, V lost 7 bases, and 6 bases had no gene match. The germline V gene encodes CDR1 LNHDA and CDR2 SQIVND (reference sequence). This CDR3 comprises 14 residues.

The rearrangement joins TRBV11-2 to TRBJ1-2; 11 bases line up with TRBD1. The CDR3 runs to 15 residues. V shed 5 bases, J shed 8 bases, and the junction held 10 bases outside the gene matches. Germline loops: CDR1 SGHAT, CDR2 FQNNGV. For the CDR3, the DNA is TGTGCCAGCAGCCCCGACGGACAGGGGGCAGGGGGCTACACCTTC. Protein: CASSPDGQGAGGYTF.

This clone was found once. This rearrangement joins TRBV18 to TRBJ2-7; D is possibly TRBD1 (5 bases). Germline V gives CDR1 KGHSH, CDR2 LQKENI. Trimming took off 1 base at V and 2 bases at J, with 6 bases between the two ends. There are 13 residues in the CDR3. CDR3 region: CASSPRQTYEQYF. CDR3 nucleotide sequence: TGTGCCAGCTCACCACGACAGACCTACGAGCAGTACTTC.

This chain connects TRBV7-9 to TRBJ2-5; a possible D gene is TRBD2 (6 bases). Trimming pared 5 bases from V and 5 bases from J, leaving 18 bases between. CDR3 size: 15 residues. Germline values: CDR1 SEHNR, CDR2 FQNEAQ (reference sequence). This CDR3 is CASSTTGLLGETQYF. CDR3 sequence (DNA): TGTGCCAGCAGCACGACGGGACTCCTGGGGGAGACCCAGTACTTC.

This sequence joins TRBV5-7 and TRBJ1-3; D is perhaps TRBD1 (6 bases). TRBV5-7 is designated an ORF whose function remains uncertain. V was pared by 5 bases and J by 0 bases, with 12 bases between. The CDR3 contains 15 residues. CDR3 loop: CASRKDRTSGNTIYF. CDR3 coding DNA: TGTGCCAGCAGAAAAGACAGGACCTCTGGAAACACCATATATTTT.

The CDR3 region has the DNA TGTGCCAGCAGTTTCGGCGCTACAGGGGACCTCTATGGCTACACCTTC. Its protein product is CASSFGATGDLYGYTF. J is TRBJ1-2 and V is TRBV28; 7 bases align to TRBD1. V trimming: 3 bases; J trimming: 4 bases; junction bases outside the gene matches: 11. The CDR3 has 16 amino acids. Germline-derived CDR1 and CDR2 are MDHEN and SYDVKM.

This chain uses TRBV14 with TRBJ2-1; D is uncertain. Germline lookup yields CDR1 SGHDN and CDR2 FVKESK. The ends were cut back, 2 bases at V and 9 bases at J, with 17 bases in the middle. CDR3 length equals 15 residues. The CDR3 loop reads CASSQTGYPSAEQFF. Here the CDR3 DNA reads TGTGCCAGCAGCCAAACGGGTTACCCCTCTGCTGAGCAGTTCTTC.

This chain links TRBV6-1 with TRBJ2-1, with a weak D call TRBD1 (5 bases). The CDR3 length is 13 residues. Germline V gene data show CDR1 as MNHNS and CDR2 as SASEGT. V lost 3 bases and J 9 bases, leaving 12 bases between the germline ends. DNA of the CDR3: TGTGCCAGCAGTGAGGGGCTAGTCGGTGAGCAGTTCTTC. Translated: CASSEGLVGEQFF.

The chain combines TRBV30 with TRBJ2-7; 12 bases agree with TRBD2. The CDR3 contains 16 residues. Per germline, CDR1 GTSNPN and CDR2 SVGIG (reference sequence). With 1 base clipped from V and 1 base from J, the junction kept 5 bases outside the gene matches. CDR3 sequence (DNA): TGTGCCTGGAGTGGGCTAGCGGGAGGGCCATCCTACGAGCAGTACTTC. It encodes CAWSGLAGGPSYEQYF.

V is TRBV10-1 and J is TRBJ1-4; no clear D gene. Per germline, CDR1 WNHNN and CDR2 SYGVQD (reference sequence). The CDR3 covers 13 residues. V was trimmed by 9 bases and J by 5 bases, leaving 13 bases between them. The CDR3 loop is CASQKERNEKLFF. Here the CDR3 DNA reads TGCGCCAGTCAGAAGGAGAGGAATGAAAAACTGTTTTTT.

J is TRBJ2-7 and V is TRBV6-5, with D perhaps matching TRBD1 (6 bases). Trimming took 10 bases from V and 6 from J, leaving 13 bases between them. Germline assignment: CDR1 MNHEY and CDR2 SVGAGI. The CDR3 spans 11 residues. CDR3 sequence reads: CAKTGFREQYF. The DNA for the CDR3 is TGTGCCAAAACAGGGTTCCGCGAGCAGTACTTC.

This clone appeared a single time. The junction and the germline gene differ at one end; a read error may be behind it. The V gene is TRBV7-7, the J gene TRBJ1-1, with TRBD1 matching 9 bases. The germline gives CDR1 SSHAT, CDR2 FNYEAQ (reference sequence). The length of the CDR3 is 16 residues. This CDR3 is CASSHATGGGSTEAFF. The CDR3 nucleotides read TGTGCTAGCAGTCACGCGACAGGGGGAGGAAGCACTGAAGCTTTCTTT.

This chain connects TRBV7-3 to TRBJ2-1, with a weak D call TRBD1 (6 bases). The CDR3 contains 15 residues. Germline V gene sequence: CDR1 SGHTA, CDR2 FQGTGA. With 3 bases removed from V and 4 bases from J, the gap between germline ends came to 13 bases. The DNA of the CDR3 is TGTGCCAGCAGCTTGGACAGCCAGCCTTACAATGAGCAGTTCTTC. Its protein is CASSLDSQPYNEQFF.